The next 9 T cell receptor beta chains were all read from a single sample in a study of long-term antiretroviral therapy in people with HIV. immunoSEQ v3.0 was run at survey level. Produced via immunoSEQ multiplex PCR; TCRdb's table is partial and in-frame only. This table has about 30,000 clones, about 88% appearing once. The starting material was unsorted PBMCs, obtained 2 years after starting antiretroviral therapy. The receptors here all came from a man aged 45-60 years with HIV.

This clone has a single count. The J gene is TRBJ2-1, the V gene TRBV4-1, with D uncertain. Germline V gene lookup returns CDR1 MGHRA and CDR2 YSYEKL. Trimming removed 7 bases from V and 4 bases from J, with 17 bases in between. The CDR3 has 15 residues. CDR3 nucleotides: TGCGCCAGCAAGATGGACGCCCCGCAGTACAATGAGCAGTTCTTC. Protein product: CASKMDAPQYNEQFF.

This chain uses TRBV11-2 with TRBJ2-2; D uncertain. There are 15 residues in the CDR3. Germline V gives CDR1 SGHAT, CDR2 FQNNGV. V was trimmed by 1 base and J by 4 bases, leaving 10 bases between them. The CDR3 DNA reads as TGTGCCAGCAGCTTAGGAACACGGTCCACCGGGGAGCTGTTTTTT. Its protein is CASSLGTRSTGELFF.

The chain carries TRBV18 and TRBJ1-2, with D tentatively TRBD1 (6 bases). CDR1 is KGHSH, CDR2 LQKENI, per germline. The CDR3 is made up of 13 amino acids. V was clipped by 2 bases and J by 4 bases, with 8 bases between them. Written as DNA, the CDR3 is TGTGCCAGCTCACCAGAGGGGGGCTATGGCTACACCTTC. It is translated as CASSPEGGYGYTF.

This chain links TRBV25-1 with TRBJ2-5; D ambiguous. V lost 2 bases to trimming and J lost 5 bases, with 0 bases between them. The germline V gene encodes CDR1 MGHDK and CDR2 SYGVNS. CDR3 length: 10 residues. CDR3 amino acids: CASSEETQYF. Here the CDR3 DNA reads TGTGCCAGCAGTGAAGAGACCCAGTACTTC.

This chain connects TRBV19 to TRBJ2-1; 8 bases are shared with TRBD2. This CDR3 has 18 amino acids. V shed 5 bases, J shed 2 bases, and the junction held 14 bases outside the gene matches. From germline, CDR1 is LNHDA and CDR2 SQIVND (reference sequence). The CDR3 sequence is CASSSHFTAGGAYNEQFF. CDR3 DNA: TGTGCCAGTAGTTCCCACTTTACTGCGGGAGGAGCCTACAATGAGCAGTTCTTC.

This chain connects TRBV28 to TRBJ1-4, with 9 bases that match TRBD1. Trimming at V came to 8 bases and at J to 4 bases, leaving 2 bases not matched to a gene. This CDR3 region has 13 residues. CDR1 and CDR2 from the germline V gene are MDHEN and SYDVKM. The CDR3 loop is CASADRGNEKLFF. DNA of the CDR3: TGTGCCAGCGCGGACAGGGGTAATGAAAAACTGTTTTTT.

This chain uses TRBV27 with TRBJ1-2; 11 nucleotides match TRBD1. This CDR3 has 15 residues. Germline loops: CDR1 MNHEY, CDR2 SMNVEV (reference sequence). The V and J ends lost 6 bases and 6 bases, in that order; junction bases with no gene match: 9. The CDR3 DNA sequence: TGTGCCAGCAGCTGGACAGGGGGCGTAACGGATGGCTACACCTTC. This gives the protein CASSWTGGVTDGYTF.

The J gene is TRBJ1-6, the V gene TRBV6-5; a weak D match, TRBD1 (5 bases). The germline V and J ends were trimmed by 8 bases and 4 bases, with 9 bases remaining between them. The germline V gene encodes CDR1 MNHEY and CDR2 SVGAGI. The CDR3 is made up of 13 amino acids. The CDR3 here is CASQDSYNSPLHF. In DNA, the CDR3 is TGTGCCAGCCAAGACAGTTATAATTCACCCCTCCACTTT.

CDR3 nucleotide sequence: TGCAGCGTTTTTGGGGGGGACAGGTTAGATAATGAGCAGTTCTTC. Translated, it gives CSVFGGDRLDNEQFF. This chain links TRBV29-1 with TRBJ2-1, with D possibly matching TRBD1 (8 bases). Per germline, CDR1 SQVTM and CDR2 ANQGSEA. This CDR3 is 15 amino acids long. V dropped 5 bases and J dropped 7 bases, with 21 bases sitting between them.